This is a list of T cell receptor beta chains from one sample in a study of T cell responses to AZD1222 COVID-19 vaccine. TCRdb's table, derived via immunoSEQ multiplex PCR, lists solely in-frame clones and lacks some. The repertoire holds about 100,000 clones, with around 90% as singletons. Material: peripheral blood, obtained on day 0 of AZD1222 vaccination. All receptors derive from an adult in good health. Each CDR3 is given without its conserved first and last residue.

J gene	CDR3 length	V gene	CDR3 protein
TRBJ2-5	9	TRBV30	AWTGEETQY
TRBJ2-7	13	TRBV5-1	ASSLAWGQGYEQY
TRBJ1-5	13	TRBV7-9	ASSLGDRGNQPQH
TRBJ2-3	10	TRBV10-2	ASTDPADTQY
TRBJ1-2	11	TRBV28	ASSSQGYYGYT
TRBJ2-1	15	TRBV28	ASSFGGPASSYNEQF
TRBJ2-7	12	TRBV7-9	ASSLGGQGNEQY
TRBJ1-4	12	TRBV19	ASSIGTANEKLF
TRBJ2-1	13	TRBV5-1	ASSLGHSSYNEQF
TRBJ2-1	12	TRBV7-8	ASSRGTAYNEQF
TRBJ1-3	12	TRBV15	ATSRSQGRNTIY
TRBJ1-1	11	TRBV19	ASSPQANTEAF
TRBJ1-6	13	TRBV11-2	ASSLLRPPGSPLH
TRBJ2-1	14	TRBV7-9	ASSRGGESSYNEQF
TRBJ2-1	13	TRBV5-6	ASSFGTGAYNEQF
TRBJ1-1	13	TRBV11-2	ASSLGRRRNTEAF
TRBJ1-3	13	TRBV5-6	ASSPWGGSGNTIY
TRBJ2-5	15	TRBV3-1/TRBV3-2	ASSQEGPYLGQETQY
TRBJ1-1	11	TRBV7-2	ASSLAGKTEAF
TRBJ2-2	13	TRBV28	ASSFPAKNTGELF
TRBJ2-5	10	TRBV6-5	ATKVSEETQY
TRBJ2-2	13	TRBV6-5	ASSYSTGNTGELF
TRBJ2-1	10	TRBV18	ASSAPWNEQF
TRBJ2-7	12	TRBV29-1	SVDGTGGLDEQY
TRBJ1-1	13	TRBV4-2	ASSQAGTENTEAF